The 30 T cell receptor beta chains presented below share a single source sample, sequenced in a study of T cell repertoires in cytomegalovirus infection. One entry per CDR3 protein results from TCRdb running MiXCR on the reads. Of about 740,000 distinct CDR3 sequences detected, 35% to 45% appear once; the ten largest clones hold 2.5% to 3.5%. The sequenced sample consisted of PBMCs. These receptor sequences come from a human donor in good health (CMV status not recorded). Some clones in this sample may be carry-over from other donors' samples.

Only a few counts were recorded for this clonotype. The J gene is TRBJ1-3, the V gene TRBV28, with TRBD1 as a possible D gene (5 bases). Germline V gives CDR1 MDHEN, CDR2 SYDVKM. This CDR3 has 16 amino acids. Trimming pared 6 bases from V and 7 bases from J, leaving 22 bases between. The CDR3 here is CASSLNFQGSENTIYF. The DNA of the CDR3 is TGTGCCAGCAGCCTCAACTTTCAGGGATCAGAGAACACCATATATTTT.

In this sample, this clonotype turned up many times. The chain couples TRBV6-1 to TRBJ2-3, with 11 bases matching TRBD2. V dropped 1 base and J dropped 4; count of bases not matched to a gene: 4. Germline CDR1 MNHNS, CDR2 SASEGT. The CDR3 is made up of 16 amino acids. The CDR3 here is CASSEELAGGADTQYF. CDR3 DNA: TGTGCCAGCAGTGAAGAGTTAGCGGGAGGGGCAGATACGCAGTATTTT.

The V call is TRBV7-9, the J call TRBJ2-5; D remains ambiguous. The CDR3 contains 13 residues. Trimming took 5 bases from V and 4 from J, leaving 11 bases between them. CDR1 and CDR2 from the germline V gene are SEHNR and FQNEAQ (reference sequence). The CDR3 nucleotides are TGTGCCAGCAGCCGAGATGGGCCAGAGACCCAGTACTTC. Protein product: CASSRDGPETQYF.

This clonotype was recorded a few times. J is TRBJ2-7 and V is TRBV6-1; D unresolved. Deletions cut 6 bases from V and 6 bases from J, with 18 bases between. Germline-derived CDR1 and CDR2 are MNHNS and SASEGT. CDR3 length equals 14 residues. In DNA form, the CDR3 reads TGTGCCAGCAGCAGAGTGATAAGGGCCGGCGAGCAGTACTTC. This translates into CASSRVIRAGEQYF.

Remarks on this clonotype: The junction shows a germline mismatch at one end, possibly a read error. The CDR3 region is CASSAPGTGDYSNQPQDF. The CDR3 DNA reads TGTGCCAGCAGTGCGCCCGGGACAGGGGATTATAGCAATCAGCCCCAGGATTTT. The chain combines TRBV12-3 or TRBV12-4 with TRBJ1-5; TRBD1 aligns across 10 bases. The CDR3 is 18 residues long.

The chain recombines TRBV2 with TRBJ2-2; perhaps TRBD2 as D (5 bases). The V gene's germline CDR1 is SNHLY and CDR2 FYNNEI. This CDR3 is built from 16 residues. V lost 3 bases and J 5 bases, leaving 16 bases between the germline ends. The CDR3 loop is CASSERALSLTGELFF. CDR3 DNA sequence: TGTGCCAGCAGTGAGAGGGCGTTGTCGTTAACCGGGGAGCTGTTTTTT.

The chain has TRBV5-5 and TRBJ2-6, with D hard to call. Trimming removed 4 bases at V and 5 bases at J, with 10 bases between. Germline lookup yields CDR1 SGHKS and CDR2 YYEKEE (reference sequence). The CDR3 sequence is 14 residues long. CDR3 residues: CASSPRDRANVLTF. In DNA form, the CDR3 reads TGTGCCAGCAGCCCAAGAGACAGGGCCAACGTCCTGACTTTC.

As to this clonotype: Relative to the germline gene, one junction end is altered; a read error may explain this. The chain links TRBV27 to TRBJ1-1, with a weak D call TRBD1 (6 bases). The germline V gene encodes CDR1 MNHEY and CDR2 SMNVEV (reference sequence). This CDR3 contains 14 residues. The CDR3: CASSLTGLNPEAVF. The CDR3 nucleotides are TGTGCCAGCAGTCTGACAGGATTGAACCCTGAAGCTGTCTTT.

This clonotype has only a few counts. This chain links TRBV2 with TRBJ2-3, with 11 nucleotides matching TRBD1. The ends lost 5 bases at V and 3 bases at J; junction bases unmatched: 4. CDR1 and CDR2 from the germline V gene are SNHLY and FYNNEI. This CDR3 is 15 amino acids long. CDR3 bases: TGTGCCAGCAGTCTGGGACAGGGGGTAACAGATACGCAGTATTTT. Protein product: CASSLGQGVTDTQYF.

The chain is built from TRBV5-1 and TRBJ1-3, with D perhaps TRBD1 (5 bases). V lost 4 bases and J 0 bases, leaving 11 bases between the germline ends. CDR1 is SGHRS, CDR2 YFSETQ, per germline. This CDR3 region has 15 residues. CDR3 in amino acids: CASSPLTGSGNTIYF. CDR3 DNA sequence: TGCGCCAGCAGCCCGCTAACAGGCTCTGGAAACACCATATATTTT. The full variable domain, its missing parts supplied by reference TRBV5-1 and TRBJ1-3, is KAGVTQTPRYLIKTRGQQVTLSCSPISGHRSVSWYQQTPGQGLQFLFEYFSETQRNKGNFPGRFSGRQFSNSRSEMNVSTLELGDSALYLCASSPLTGSGNTIYFGEGSWLTVV.

The chain uses TRBV19 and TRBJ1-2; TRBD1 matches at 10 bases. Germline V gives CDR1 LNHDA, CDR2 SQIVND (reference sequence). V trimming: 6 bases; J trimming: 4 bases; junction bases outside the gene matches: 11. This CDR3 contains 16 residues. The CDR3 nucleotides are TGTGCCAGTAGCGCTCAAGACAGGGGGCGCGGCTATGGCTACACCTTC. It is translated as CASSAQDRGRGYGYTF.

There are a few counts of this clonotype. V and J are TRBV12-3 or TRBV12-4 and TRBJ2-5, with 7 bases aligning to TRBD2. The length of the CDR3 is 14 residues. Trimming removed 6 bases from V and 5 bases from J; junction bases left unmatched: 9. CDR3 nucleotides: TGTGCCAGCAGCCACTGGGGGGAGGGGGAGACCCAGTACTTC. Its translation is CASSHWGEGETQYF.

This clonotype was seen more than once but under ten times. The V call is TRBV20-1, the J call TRBJ1-1; D is perhaps TRBD1 (5 bases). Germline CDR1 is DFQATT and CDR2 is SNEGSKA (reference sequence). The V gene lost 0 bases and the J gene lost 0 bases, with 20 bases spanning the gap. CDR3 size: 18 residues. The CDR3 DNA sequence: TGCAGTGCTAGAGATCCCCAGGGTTTGTCTAACGTGAACACTGAAGCTTTCTTT. Residues: CSARDPQGLSNVNTEAFF.

This clonotype was counted between two and nine times. The chain couples TRBV7-2 to TRBJ2-1, with 14 bases lining up with TRBD2. CDR1 is SGHTA and CDR2 is FQGNSA in the germline V gene. The CDR3 runs to 17 residues. V lost 1 base, J lost 7 bases, and 6 bases stayed unmatched. As DNA, the CDR3 is TGTGCCAGCAGCTTAGTGACTAGCGGGAGGGCCCGTAATGAGCAGTTCTTC. The encoded protein is CASSLVTSGRARNEQFF.

Points on this clonotype: This CDR3 is missing its conserved last phenylalanine or tryptophan, likely due to a read error. The DNA is omitted, as the CDR3 cannot be located on it reliably, and the CDR3 follows TCRdb's listing. This chain links TRBV28 with TRBJ2-5. The CDR3 totals 16 residues, both ends included. Germline assignment: CDR1 MDHEN and CDR2 SYDVKM. The CDR3 loop reads CASRAMGPGDQEPQSC.

The chain employs TRBV6-1 and TRBJ1-1; D unresolved. V was trimmed by 0 bases and J by 8 bases, leaving 13 bases between them. This CDR3 spans 14 amino acids. Looked up from germline, CDR1 is MNHNS and CDR2 is SASEGT. For the CDR3, the DNA is TGTGCCAGCAGTGAAGCTCCGATGCGGAAGGAAGCTTTCTTT. Amino acid sequence: CASSEAPMRKEAFF.

The V and J genes are TRBV2 and TRBJ2-2, with TRBD1 identical over 7 bases. Trimming removed 8 bases from V and 1 base from J; junction bases left unmatched: 4. The length of the CDR3 is 14 residues. From germline, CDR1 is SNHLY and CDR2 FYNNEI. The CDR3 loop is CASEGALNTGELFF. The CDR3 DNA sequence: TGTGCCAGCGAGGGGGCCCTGAACACCGGGGAGCTGTTTTTT.

This rearrangement joins TRBV7-9 to TRBJ1-2; 7 positions agree with TRBD1. With V trimmed by 5 bases and J by 8 bases, 17 bases remained unmatched. Germline V gene lookup returns CDR1 SEHNR and CDR2 FQNEAQ (reference sequence). The CDR3 runs to 16 residues. DNA of the CDR3: TGTGCCAGCAGCACCCGACAGGGTATGCCGCCCGAGGGCTACACCTTC. Its translation: CASSTRQGMPPEGYTF.

The chain joins TRBV11-3 to TRBJ1-6; D unresolved. Trimming stripped 0 bases from V and 8 bases from J, with 5 bases between. Germline V CDR1 and CDR2: SGHNT, YENEEA. The CDR3 is 13 amino acids. CDR3 bases: TGTGCCAGCAGCTTAGATGGGTATTCACCCCTCCACTTT. It codes for CASSLDGYSPLHF.

The genes are TRBV12-3 or TRBV12-4 and TRBJ2-1; the match to TRBD2 covers 12 bases. V lost 1 base and J lost 8; bases outside the gene matches: 9. CDR3 size: 17 residues. Written as DNA, the CDR3 is TGTGCCAGCAGTTTAGTGGCTAGCGGGAGGGTCAGGTATGAGCAGTTCTTC. Its translation is CASSLVASGRVRYEQFF.

The J gene is TRBJ2-7, the V gene TRBV5-6; a possible D gene is TRBD2 (6 bases). The length of the CDR3 is 15 residues. Germline CDR1 reads SGHDT; CDR2 reads YYEEEE. V gave up 3 bases and J gave up 4 bases, with 17 bases separating them. The CDR3 nucleotides read TGTGCCAGCAGCTCCGACCCGGGAGCCGTATACGAGCAGTACTTC. This codes for CASSSDPGAVYEQYF.

The chain carries TRBV11-3 and TRBJ2-3, with 8 positions matching TRBD1. Germline lookup yields CDR1 SGHNT and CDR2 YENEEA. J was trimmed by 5 bases and V by 1 base; bases with no gene match: 8. This CDR3 is 16 amino acids long. As DNA, the CDR3 is TGTGCCAGCAGCTTAGGTTTGACAGGGGAGCGAGATACGCAGTATTTT. Its translation is CASSLGLTGERDTQYF.

This clonotype was counted only a few times. The V gene is TRBV11-2, the J gene TRBJ2-1; tentative D call: TRBD2 (6 bases). Looked up from germline, CDR1 is SGHAT and CDR2 is FQNNGV. The CDR3 has 15 amino acids. V lost 1 base and J lost 5, with 12 bases in between. CDR3 amino acids: CASSLGGVRNNEQFF. In DNA form, the CDR3 reads TGTGCCAGCAGCTTAGGGGGGGTCCGGAACAATGAGCAGTTCTTC.

The table lists this clonotype with a few counts. The chain links TRBV29-1 to TRBJ1-5; a possible D gene is TRBD1 (5 bases). The CDR3 totals 14 residues. Germline CDR1 is SQVTM and CDR2 is ANQGSEA. V lost 3 bases to trimming and J lost 6 bases, with 15 bases between them. The CDR3 protein is CSVDGGETGQPQHF. CDR3 bases: TGCAGCGTTGATGGGGGGGAAACAGGTCAGCCCCAGCATTTT.

This clonotype appeared a few times. This chain uses TRBV12-3 or TRBV12-4 with TRBJ1-3; D remains ambiguous. Trimming left V 2 bases short and J 0 bases short, with 11 bases between. The CDR3 has 16 amino acids. The CDR3 coding sequence is TGTGCCAGCAGTTTATCCCGCCGCGCCTCTGGAAACACCATATATTTT. This translates into CASSLSRRASGNTIYF.

This clonotype was seen a single time. A read error may be the cause here, since a much bigger clone is one base away. As the CDR3 is not closed by the conserved phenylalanine or tryptophan, this likely results from a read error. This chain uses TRBV6-2 or TRBV6-3 with TRBJ1-1, with TRBD1 identical over 8 bases. The CDR3 spans 15 residues. The germline V gene encodes CDR1 MNHEY and CDR2 SVGEGT. V was pared by 0 bases and J by 4 bases, with 4 bases of the junction left unmatched. The CDR3: CASSYSAQGGTEAFL. The CDR3 nucleotides read TGTGCCAGCAGTTACTCGGCACAGGGGGGCACTGAAGCTTTCCTT.

This clonotype has more than one count but fewer than ten. The chain links TRBV28 to TRBJ2-5; 7 bases fit TRBD1. Germline assignment: CDR1 MDHEN and CDR2 SYDVKM. Trimming at V came to 7 bases and at J to 5 bases, leaving 10 bases not matched to a gene. The CDR3 runs 14 residues. CDR3 amino acids: CASTRATGYETQYF. The CDR3, as DNA: TGTGCCAGCACTAGAGCGACAGGGTATGAGACCCAGTACTTC. Drawing the rest from reference TRBV28 and TRBJ2-5, the complete variable domain is DVKVTQSSRYLVKRTGEKVFLECVQDMDHENMFWYRQDPGLGLRLIYFSYDVKMKEKGDIPEGYSVSREKKERFSLILESASTNQTSMYLCASTRATGYETQYFGPGTRLLVL.

The V and J genes are TRBV14 and TRBJ2-1; maybe TRBD1 (6 bases). Trimming stripped 0 bases from V and 2 bases from J, with 14 bases between. CDR3 length equals 17 residues. Germline CDR1 SGHDN, CDR2 FVKESK. The CDR3 coding sequence is TGTGCCAGCAGCCAAGATTACGGCAGGGGAACCTACAATGAGCAGTTCTTC. Protein: CASSQDYGRGTYNEQFF.

In this sample, this clonotype turned up a few times. This chain links TRBV5-5 with TRBJ2-5; D could derive from TRBD1 or TRBD2 (5 bases each). This CDR3 is 16 amino acids long. Looked up from germline, CDR1 is SGHKS and CDR2 is YYEKEE (reference sequence). The ends were cut back, 0 bases at V and 0 bases at J, with 12 bases in the middle. The CDR3 region is CASSLEGWGYQETQYF. The CDR3 DNA reads TGTGCCAGCAGCTTGGAGGGCTGGGGGTACCAAGAGACCCAGTACTTC.

In the case of this clonotype: Possible read error: a much larger clone is one base away. The chain carries TRBV6-1 and TRBJ2-7; 11 bases map to TRBD2. The V gene's germline CDR1 is MNHNS and CDR2 SASEGT. J gave up 4 bases and V 6 bases, and 5 bases lay outside the gene matches. This CDR3 comprises 14 residues. The CDR3 bases are TGTGCCAGCAGGGGACTAGCGGAGGGGTACGAGCAGTACTTC. Its translation: CASRGLAEGYEQYF.